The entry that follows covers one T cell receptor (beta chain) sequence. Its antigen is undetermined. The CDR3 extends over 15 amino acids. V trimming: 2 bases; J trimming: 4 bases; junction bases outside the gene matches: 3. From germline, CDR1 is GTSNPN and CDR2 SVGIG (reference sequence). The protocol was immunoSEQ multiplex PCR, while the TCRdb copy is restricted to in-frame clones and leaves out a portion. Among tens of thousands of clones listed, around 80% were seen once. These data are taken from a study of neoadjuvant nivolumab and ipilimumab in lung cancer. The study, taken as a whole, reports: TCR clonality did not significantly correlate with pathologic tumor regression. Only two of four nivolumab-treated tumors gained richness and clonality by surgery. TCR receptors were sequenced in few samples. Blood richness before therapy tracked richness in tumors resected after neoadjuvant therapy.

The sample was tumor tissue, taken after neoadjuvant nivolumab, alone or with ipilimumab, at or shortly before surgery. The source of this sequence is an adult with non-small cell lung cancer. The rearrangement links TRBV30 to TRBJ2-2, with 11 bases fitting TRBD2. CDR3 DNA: TGTGCCTGGAGTCTAGCGGGAGGAATCACCGGGGAGCTGTTTTTT. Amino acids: CAWSLAGGITGELFF.